These 26 T cell receptor beta chains came from one sample sequenced in a study of blood T cell repertoires in COVID-19. Some clones are missing from TCRdb's copy, which holds only in-frame ones; the method was immunoSEQ multiplex PCR. The sample shows roughly 120,000 clones, about 80% of them seen only once. Sequencing input: peripheral blood. These receptors were obtained from a woman between 45 and 65 years old with acute or convalescent COVID-19.

A note on this clone: The junction and the germline gene differ at one end; a read error may be behind it. This chain links TRBV18 with TRBJ2-6; 7 positions agree with TRBD1. CDR1 and CDR2 (germline): KGHSH, LQKENI. The CDR3 loop spans 15 amino acids. In DNA form, the CDR3 reads TGTGCCACCTCAGGGGGACAGTCTGGGGCCAACGTCCTGACTTTC. Translating it yields CATSGGQSGANVLTF.

The rearrangement joins TRBV5-1 to TRBJ1-2; D might be TRBD1 (6 bases). V lost 4 bases and J lost 2, with 12 bases in between. CDR1 is SGHRS and CDR2 is YFSETQ in the germline V gene. The CDR3 runs to 14 residues. CDR3 DNA: TGCGCCAGCAGCCCTCAGGGGCAGAACTATGGCTACACCTTC. It yields the protein CASSPQGQNYGYTF.

The chain employs TRBV27 and TRBJ1-1; a possible D gene is TRBD1 (5 bases). The germline V gene has CDR1 MNHEY and CDR2 SMNVEV (reference sequence). Trimming shortened V by 3 bases and J by 0 bases, and 20 bases separated the two germline ends. The length of the CDR3 is 18 residues. CDR3 nucleotide sequence: TGTGCCAGCAGTTTTTTTCGGCGTACAGGTAGAATGAACACTGAAGCTTTCTTT. It yields the protein CASSFFRRTGRMNTEAFF.

This clone was observed a handful of times. This rearrangement joins TRBV15 to TRBJ1-1, with unresolved D. The V gene's germline CDR1 is LNHNV and CDR2 YYDKDF (reference sequence). V lost 4 bases and J 5 bases, leaving 14 bases between the germline ends. This CDR3 region has 14 residues. The CDR3 nucleotides read TGTGCCACCAGCAACTTACCCGTCGGGACTGAAGCTTTCTTT. Translation gives CATSNLPVGTEAFF.

The chain is built from TRBV11-3 and TRBJ2-3; 11 nucleotides align to TRBD2. The germline gives CDR1 SGHNT, CDR2 YENEEA. This CDR3 region has 17 residues. V was clipped by 3 bases and J by 5 bases; unmatched bases: 10. DNA for the CDR3: TGTGCCAGCAGCTTGGGTCCTAGCGGGGGGCAAGGAGATACGCAGTATTTT. Translation gives CASSLGPSGGQGDTQYF. The variable domain in full, completed from reference TRBV11-3 and TRBJ2-3, reads EAGVVQSPRYKIIEKKQPVAFWCNPISGHNTLYWYLQNLGQGPELLIRYENEEAVDDSQLPKDRFSAERLKGVDSTLKIQPAELGDSAVYLCASSLGPSGGQGDTQYFGPGTRLTVL.

The chain couples TRBV10-3 to TRBJ1-2; perhaps TRBD1 as D (6 bases). Trimming removed 8 bases at V and 6 bases at J, with 16 bases between. Per germline, CDR1 ENHRY and CDR2 SYGVKD. The CDR3 extends over 13 amino acids. The chain's CDR3 is CAISTGLVDGYTF. Written as DNA, the CDR3 is TGTGCCATCTCGACAGGTTTAGTAGATGGCTACACCTTC.

The J gene is TRBJ1-6, the V gene TRBV2; D gene uncertain. The CDR3 is made up of 12 amino acids. Germline CDR1 is SNHLY and CDR2 is FYNNEI. Between the trimmed V and J ends, which lost 3 bases and 13 bases, there was a span of 10 bases. This CDR3 is CASSDRGVPLHF. CDR3 nucleotides: TGTGCCAGCAGTGACCGGGGTGTCCCCCTCCACTTT.

The chain has TRBV11-2 and TRBJ2-5, with a possible D match to TRBD1 (5 bases). The CDR3 contains 13 residues. V lost 5 bases to trimming and J lost 4 bases, with 11 bases between them. From germline, CDR1 is SGHAT and CDR2 FQNNGV. CDR3 protein: CASSPGLGETQYF. The CDR3 DNA sequence: TGTGCCAGCAGCCCAGGGCTGGGAGAGACCCAGTACTTC.

The chain is built from TRBV19 and TRBJ1-5, with a possible D match to TRBD1 (5 bases). Germline V CDR1 and CDR2: LNHDA, SQIVND (reference sequence). The CDR3 is made up of 16 amino acids. Trimming removed 4 bases at V and 0 bases at J, with 13 bases between. The CDR3 coding sequence is TGTGCCAGTAGTAGTCGACAGATTTTTAGCAATCAGCCCCAGCATTTT. Translated: CASSSRQIFSNQPQHF.

The rearrangement links TRBV5-6 to TRBJ1-1; 9 positions agree with TRBD1. Germline assignment: CDR1 SGHDT and CDR2 YYEEEE. The ends lost 4 bases at V and 7 bases at J; junction bases unmatched: 8. CDR3 size: 14 residues. Here the CDR3 reads CASSGPGQGREAFF. The CDR3 nucleotides read TGTGCCAGCAGCGGGCCGGGACAGGGCCGTGAAGCTTTCTTT. The full variable domain, completed using reference TRBV5-6 and TRBJ1-1, is DAGVTQSPTHLIKTRGQQVTLRCSPKSGHDTVSWYQQALGQGPQFIFQYYEEEERQRGNFPDRFSGHQFPNYSSELNVNALLLGDSALYLCASSGPGQGREAFFGQGTRLTVV.

With regard to this clone: The same CDR3 also results from other DNA sequences found in this sample. V gene TRBV5-1 combines with J gene TRBJ1-6, with 10 bases lining up with TRBD1. The trim removed 4 bases at V and 7 bases at J, leaving 2 bases unmatched. Germline assignment: CDR1 SGHRS and CDR2 YFSETQ. The CDR3 has 14 residues. The DNA for the CDR3 is TGCGCCAGCAGCCCGGGACAGGGGAATTCACCCCTCCACTTT. It yields the protein CASSPGQGNSPLHF.

CDR3 region: CATTLVESYNSPLHF. The DNA for the CDR3 is TGTGCCACCACCCTGGTTGAGTCCTATAATTCACCCCTCCACTTT. The chain recombines TRBV18 with TRBJ1-6; D is undetermined. The CDR3 spans 15 residues. Germline V lookup: CDR1 KGHSH, CDR2 LQKENI. The V gene lost 10 bases and the J gene lost 1 base, with 14 bases spanning the gap.

This clone was seen just once. The V gene is TRBV28, the J gene TRBJ1-2; tentatively, D is TRBD1 (5 bases). This CDR3 contains 13 residues. From germline, CDR1 is MDHEN and CDR2 SYDVKM. Trimming removed 6 bases from V and 0 bases from J, with 8 bases in between. CDR3 residues: CASRGATNYGYTF. The CDR3 bases are TGTGCCAGCAGAGGGGCAACTAACTATGGCTACACCTTC.

The chain combines TRBV5-8 with TRBJ2-7; TRBD2 matches at 8 bases. Germline V gene sequence: CDR1 SGHTS, CDR2 YDEGEE. CDR3 length: 14 amino acids. Losses at the gene ends were 1 base for V and 5 bases for J; bases not matched to a gene: 5. The CDR3 region is CASSLTGTSNEQYF. The CDR3 DNA reads as TGTGCCAGCAGCTTGACCGGGACTAGTAACGAGCAGTACTTC.

This chain joins TRBV5-1 and TRBJ1-1, with D hard to call. The CDR3 is 15 amino acids. The V and J ends lost 4 bases and 0 bases respectively, with 13 bases between them. In germline, CDR1 is SGHRS, CDR2 YFSETQ. Written as DNA, the CDR3 is TGCGCCAGCAGCCGCCTCGGGAACATGAACACTGAAGCTTTCTTT. Its translation is CASSRLGNMNTEAFF.

The CDR3 DNA reads as TGTGCTAGCGGGGGGAACACAGATACGCAGTATTTT. As protein: CASGGNTDTQYF. The chain links TRBV12-5 to TRBJ2-3; 7 bases are a match to TRBD2. CDR1 and CDR2 from the germline V gene are LGHNT and FRNRAP. The length of the CDR3 is 12 residues. V lost 9 bases, J lost 2 bases, and 2 bases stayed unmatched. The full variable domain, rest sourced from reference TRBV12-5 and TRBJ2-3, is DARVTQTPRHKVTEMGQEVTMRCQPILGHNTVFWYRQTMMQGLELLAYFRNRAPLDDSGMPKDRFSAEMPDATLATLKIQPSEPRDSAVYFCASGGNTDTQYFGPGTRLTVL.

The chain recombines TRBV3-1 (or the pseudogene TRBV3-2) with TRBJ1-6, with D unresolved. The ends were cut back, 3 bases at V and 3 bases at J, with 6 bases in the middle. The germline gives CDR1 LGHDT, CDR2 YNNKEL (reference sequence). The CDR3 loop spans 14 amino acids. CDR3 sequence (DNA): TGTGCCAGCAGCCATAACAGCTATAATTCACCCCTCCACTTT. Translation: CASSHNSYNSPLHF.

In DNA, the CDR3 is TGTGCCACCAGCAGAGAGACAGGAAACACTGAAGCTTTCTTT. Translated, it gives CATSRETGNTEAFF. The chain recombines TRBV15 with TRBJ1-1; a possible D gene is TRBD1 (6 bases). The V gene lost 0 bases and the J gene lost 2 bases, with 7 bases spanning the gap. The CDR3 has 14 residues. Germline V gives CDR1 LNHNV, CDR2 YYDKDF (reference sequence). Using reference TRBV15 and TRBJ1-1 for the parts outside the CDR3, the full variable domain is DAMVIQNPRYQVTQFGKPVTLSCSQTLNHNVMYWYQQKSSQAPKLLFHYYDKDFNNEADTPDNFQSRRPNTSFCFLDIRSPGLGDTAMYLCATSRETGNTEAFFGQGTRLTVV.

The table lists this clone with a count of one. The J gene is TRBJ2-7, the V gene TRBV13; TRBD2 aligns across 12 bases. Per the germline V gene, CDR1 is PRHDT and CDR2 is FYEKMQ (reference sequence). The CDR3 is 15 residues long. Trimming at V came to 5 bases and at J to 3 bases, leaving 5 bases not matched to a gene. This CDR3 is CASSTWTSGVYEQYF. The CDR3 nucleotides are TGTGCCAGCAGCACGTGGACTAGCGGGGTCTACGAGCAGTACTTC. Drawing the rest from reference TRBV13 and TRBJ2-7, the complete variable domain is AAGVIQSPRHLIKEKRETATLKCYPIPRHDTVYWYQQGPGQDPQFLISFYEKMQSDKGSIPDRFSAQQFSDYHSELNMSSLELGDSALYFCASSTWTSGVYEQYFGPGTRLTVT.

The V and J genes are TRBV6-5 and TRBJ1-4; D is uncertain. The CDR3 extends over 13 amino acids. V lost 6 bases and J 3 bases, leaving 8 bases between the germline ends. Germline CDR1 and CDR2: MNHEY and SVGAGI. This CDR3 reads CASRRPPNEKLFF. The CDR3 bases are TGTGCCAGCAGGAGGCCACCTAATGAAAAACTGTTTTTT.

CDR3 sequence (DNA): TGCGCCAGCAGCTTGGTCCCGGGACAGGGTTCAACGGGGTATGGCTACACCTTC. As protein: CASSLVPGQGSTGYGYTF. The chain is built from TRBV5-1 and TRBJ1-2; the match to TRBD1 covers 9 bases. This CDR3 spans 18 amino acids. Per germline, CDR1 SGHRS and CDR2 YFSETQ. The trim removed 0 bases at V and 5 bases at J, leaving 14 bases unmatched.

The chain employs TRBV20-1 and TRBJ2-1; the match to TRBD1 covers 7 bases. Germline V gives CDR1 DFQATT, CDR2 SNEGSKA (reference sequence). The CDR3 is made up of 11 amino acids. In DNA, the CDR3 is TGCGCAGTACCAGGGGGCAATGAGCAGTTCTTC. Translating gives CAVPGGNEQFF.

The chain joins TRBV9 to TRBJ2-1, with 8 nucleotides matching TRBD2. The trim removed 4 bases at V and 4 bases at J, leaving 16 bases unmatched. CDR1 SGDLS and CDR2 YYNGEE come from the germline V gene. The CDR3 is 18 amino acids. The CDR3 spells CASSQLAGTTAFYNEQFF. CDR3 DNA sequence: TGTGCCAGCAGCCAGCTAGCGGGTACAACCGCATTTTACAATGAGCAGTTCTTC.

The CDR3 DNA sequence: TGTGCCAGCAGCTTAGATCACAGGCTCTATGGCTACACCTTC. Translating it yields CASSLDHRLYGYTF. This sequence joins TRBV11-3 and TRBJ1-2; a possible D gene is TRBD1 (5 bases). Trimming stripped 0 bases from V and 4 bases from J, with 9 bases between. The CDR3 has 14 residues. CDR1 is SGHNT, CDR2 YENEEA, per germline.

This clone was seen a few times. This rearrangement joins TRBV19 to TRBJ1-1; D ambiguous. This CDR3 is 12 amino acids long. V lost 7 bases, J lost 6 bases, and 12 bases lay in between. From germline, CDR1 is LNHDA and CDR2 SQIVND (reference sequence). The CDR3 coding sequence is TGTGCCAGTACCCGGAGCATAGCTGAAGCTTTCTTT. Its translation: CASTRSIAEAFF.

CDR3 sequence (DNA): TGTGCCATCAGTCCTAGCGGAACCTACAATGAGCAGTTCTTC. Translating gives CAISPSGTYNEQFF. This chain uses TRBV10-3 with TRBJ2-1; 7 positions agree with TRBD2. The CDR3 has 14 amino acids. Germline assignment: CDR1 ENHRY and CDR2 SYGVKD. V lost 5 bases and J lost 2; bases outside the gene matches: 3.